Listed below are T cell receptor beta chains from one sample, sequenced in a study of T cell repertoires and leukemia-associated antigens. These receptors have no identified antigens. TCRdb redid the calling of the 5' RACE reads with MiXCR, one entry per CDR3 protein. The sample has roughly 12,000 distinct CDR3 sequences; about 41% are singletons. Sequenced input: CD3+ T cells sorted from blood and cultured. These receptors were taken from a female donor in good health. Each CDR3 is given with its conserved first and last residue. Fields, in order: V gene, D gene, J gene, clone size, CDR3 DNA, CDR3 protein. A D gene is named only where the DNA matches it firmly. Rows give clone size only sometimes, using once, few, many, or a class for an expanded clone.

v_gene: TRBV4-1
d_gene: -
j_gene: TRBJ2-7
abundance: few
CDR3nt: TGCGCCAGCAGCCAAGATCTAGCAGGGGCCGCCTACGAGCAGTACTTC
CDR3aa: CASSQDLAGAAYEQYF

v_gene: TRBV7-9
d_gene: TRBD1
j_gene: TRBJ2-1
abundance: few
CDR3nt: TGTGCCAGCAGCCAGAAGGGACAGTTTTCCTACAATGAGCAGTTCTTC
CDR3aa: CASSQKGQFSYNEQFF

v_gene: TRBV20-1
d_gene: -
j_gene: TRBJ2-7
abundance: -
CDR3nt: TGCAGTGCTAGAGCGGAGCCCTACGAGCAGTACTTC
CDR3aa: CSARAEPYEQYF

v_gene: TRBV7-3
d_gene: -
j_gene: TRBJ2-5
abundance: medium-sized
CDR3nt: TGTGCCAGCAGCCGACTAGTTAGCGAGACCCAGTACTTC
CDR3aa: CASSRLVSETQYF

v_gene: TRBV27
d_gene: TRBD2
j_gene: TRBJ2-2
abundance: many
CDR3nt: TGTGCCAGCAGTTTAATAGCGGGAGACCTCACCGGGGAGCTGTTTTTT
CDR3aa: CASSLIAGDLTGELFF

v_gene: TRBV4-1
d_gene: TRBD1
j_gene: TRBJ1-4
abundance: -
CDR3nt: TGCGCCAGCAGCCAGGGACAGACAACTAATGAAAAACTGTTTTTT
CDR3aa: CASSQGQTTNEKLFF

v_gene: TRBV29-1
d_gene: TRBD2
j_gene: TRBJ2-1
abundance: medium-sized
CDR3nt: TGCAGCGTCATCGGACTAGCGGAGGCCTACAATGAGCAGTTCTTC
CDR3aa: CSVIGLAEAYNEQFF

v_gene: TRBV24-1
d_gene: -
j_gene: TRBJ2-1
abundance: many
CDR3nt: TGTGCCACCAGTGATAGCCTCTACAATGAGCAGTTCTTC
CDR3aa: CATSDSLYNEQFF

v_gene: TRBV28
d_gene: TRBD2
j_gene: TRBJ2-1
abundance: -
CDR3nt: TGTGCCAGCAGTTTAGCGACTAGCGGGGACAATGAGCAGTTCTTC
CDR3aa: CASSLATSGDNEQFF

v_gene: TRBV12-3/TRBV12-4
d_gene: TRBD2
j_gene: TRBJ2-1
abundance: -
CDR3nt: TGTGCCAGCAGGCTACCAGCGGGAGGGCCGCATGAGCAGTTCTTC
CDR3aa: CASRLPAGGPHEQFF

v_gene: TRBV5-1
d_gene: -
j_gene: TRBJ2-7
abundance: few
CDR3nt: TGCGCCAGCAGCTTGGAGGTACAGGGAACCTACGAGCAGTACTTC
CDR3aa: CASSLEVQGTYEQYF

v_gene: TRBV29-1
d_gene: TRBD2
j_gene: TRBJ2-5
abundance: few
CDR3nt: TGCAGCGTTGGCGGGAGACTAGAGACCCAGTACTTC
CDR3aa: CSVGGRLETQYF

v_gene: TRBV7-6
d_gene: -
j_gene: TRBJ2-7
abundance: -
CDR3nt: TGTGCCAACAGCTTAGTCGGAAGCGCCCCCTACGGGCAGTACTTC
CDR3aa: CANSLVGSAPYGQYF

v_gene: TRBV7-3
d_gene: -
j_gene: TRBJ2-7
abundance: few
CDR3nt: TGTGCCAGCAGCTCCGGGCCTCTTCGGGAGCAGTACTTC
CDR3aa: CASSSGPLREQYF